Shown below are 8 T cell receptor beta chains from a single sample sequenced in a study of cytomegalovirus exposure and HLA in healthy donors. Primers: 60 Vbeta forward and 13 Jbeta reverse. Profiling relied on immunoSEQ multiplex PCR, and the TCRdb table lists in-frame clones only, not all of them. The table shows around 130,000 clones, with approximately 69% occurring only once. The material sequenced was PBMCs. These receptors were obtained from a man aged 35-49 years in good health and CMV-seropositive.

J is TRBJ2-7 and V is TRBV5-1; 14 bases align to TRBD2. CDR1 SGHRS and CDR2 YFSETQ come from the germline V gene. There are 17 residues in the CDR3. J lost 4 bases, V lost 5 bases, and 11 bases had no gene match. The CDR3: CASRRGLAGVEGYEQYF. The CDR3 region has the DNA TGCGCCAGCAGACGGGGACTAGCGGGAGTTGAAGGGTACGAGCAGTACTTC.

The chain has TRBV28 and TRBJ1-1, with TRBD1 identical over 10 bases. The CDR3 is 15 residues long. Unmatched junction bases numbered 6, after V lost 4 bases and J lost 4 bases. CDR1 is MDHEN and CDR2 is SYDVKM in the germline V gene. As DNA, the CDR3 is TGTGCCAGCAGTTGGCCTCGGACAGGGGGCACTGAAGCTTTCTTT. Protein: CASSWPRTGGTEAFF.

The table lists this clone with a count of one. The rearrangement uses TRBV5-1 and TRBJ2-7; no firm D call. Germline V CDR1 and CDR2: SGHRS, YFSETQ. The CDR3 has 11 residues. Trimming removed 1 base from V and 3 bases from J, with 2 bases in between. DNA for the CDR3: TGCGCCAGCAGCTTGTACTACGAGCAGTACTTC. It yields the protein CASSLYYEQYF.

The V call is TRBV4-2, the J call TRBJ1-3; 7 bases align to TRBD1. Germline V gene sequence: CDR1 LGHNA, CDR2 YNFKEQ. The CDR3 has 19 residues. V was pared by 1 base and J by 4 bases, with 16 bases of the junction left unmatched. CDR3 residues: CASSQGPGVGGAVGNTIYF. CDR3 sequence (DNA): TGTGCCAGCAGCCAAGGCCCCGGCGTAGGGGGCGCGGTAGGAAACACCATATATTTT.

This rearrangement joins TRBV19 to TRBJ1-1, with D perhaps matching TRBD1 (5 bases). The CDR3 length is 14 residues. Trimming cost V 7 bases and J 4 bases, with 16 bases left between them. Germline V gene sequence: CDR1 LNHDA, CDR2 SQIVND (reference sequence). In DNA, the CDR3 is TGTGCCAGTAAATGGTCGACAGCTAGCACTGAAGCTTTCTTT. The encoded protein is CASKWSTASTEAFF.

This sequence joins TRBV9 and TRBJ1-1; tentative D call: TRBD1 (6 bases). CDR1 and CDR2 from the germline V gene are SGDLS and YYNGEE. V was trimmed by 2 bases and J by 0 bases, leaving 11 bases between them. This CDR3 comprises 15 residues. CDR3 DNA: TGTGCCAGCAGCGTTACTCAGGGGTTGAACACTGAAGCTTTCTTT. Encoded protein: CASSVTQGLNTEAFF.

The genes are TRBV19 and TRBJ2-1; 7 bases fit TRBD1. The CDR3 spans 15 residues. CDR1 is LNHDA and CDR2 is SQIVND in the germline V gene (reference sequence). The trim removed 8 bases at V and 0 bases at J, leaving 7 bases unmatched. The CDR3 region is CASAFDRASYNEQFF. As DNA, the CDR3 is TGTGCCAGTGCGTTTGACAGGGCCTCCTACAATGAGCAGTTCTTC.

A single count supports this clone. The CDR3: CASSPREGSNQPQHF. Here the CDR3 DNA reads TGTGCCAGCAGCCCGAGGGAGGGGTCCAATCAGCCCCAGCATTTT. The chain combines TRBV7-6 with TRBJ1-5; a weak D match, TRBD1 (5 bases). V lost 5 bases to trimming and J lost 3 bases, with 14 bases between them. The CDR3 contains 15 residues. In germline, CDR1 is SGHVS, CDR2 FNYEAQ.